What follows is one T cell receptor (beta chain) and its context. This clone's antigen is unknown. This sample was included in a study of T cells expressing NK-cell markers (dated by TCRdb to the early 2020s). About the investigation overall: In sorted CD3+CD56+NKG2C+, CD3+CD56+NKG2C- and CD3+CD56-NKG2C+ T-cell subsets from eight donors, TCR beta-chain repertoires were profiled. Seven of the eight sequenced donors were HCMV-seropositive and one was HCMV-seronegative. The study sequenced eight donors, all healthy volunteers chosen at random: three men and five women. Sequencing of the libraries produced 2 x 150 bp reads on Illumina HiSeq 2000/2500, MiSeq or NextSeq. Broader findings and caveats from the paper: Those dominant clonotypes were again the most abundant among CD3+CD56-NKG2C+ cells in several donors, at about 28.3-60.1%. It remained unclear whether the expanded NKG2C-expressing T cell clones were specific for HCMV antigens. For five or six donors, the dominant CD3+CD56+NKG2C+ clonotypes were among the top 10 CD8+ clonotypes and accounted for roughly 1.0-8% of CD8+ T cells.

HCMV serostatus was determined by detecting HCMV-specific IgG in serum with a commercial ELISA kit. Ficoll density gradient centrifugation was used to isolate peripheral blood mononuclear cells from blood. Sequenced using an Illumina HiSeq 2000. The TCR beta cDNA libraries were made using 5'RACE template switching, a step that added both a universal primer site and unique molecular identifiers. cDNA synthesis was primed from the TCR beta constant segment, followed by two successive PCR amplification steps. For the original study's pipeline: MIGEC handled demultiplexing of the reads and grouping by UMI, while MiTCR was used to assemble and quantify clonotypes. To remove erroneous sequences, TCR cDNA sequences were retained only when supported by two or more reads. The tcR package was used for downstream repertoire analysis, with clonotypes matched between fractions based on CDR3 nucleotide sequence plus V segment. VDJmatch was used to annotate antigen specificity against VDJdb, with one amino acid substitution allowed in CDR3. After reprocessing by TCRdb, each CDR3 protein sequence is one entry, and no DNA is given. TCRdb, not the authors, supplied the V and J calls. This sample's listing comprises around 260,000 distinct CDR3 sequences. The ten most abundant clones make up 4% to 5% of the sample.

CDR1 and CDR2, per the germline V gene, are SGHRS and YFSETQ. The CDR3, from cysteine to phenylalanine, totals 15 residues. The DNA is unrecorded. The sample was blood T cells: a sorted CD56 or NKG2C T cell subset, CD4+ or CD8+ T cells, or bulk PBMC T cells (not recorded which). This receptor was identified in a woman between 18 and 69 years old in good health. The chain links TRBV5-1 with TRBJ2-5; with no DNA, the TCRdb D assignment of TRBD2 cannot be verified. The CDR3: CASSLPRESQETQYF.